This T cell receptor beta chain was documented in a study of blood T cell repertoires in COVID-19. Germline CDR1 is MNHEY and CDR2 is SVGAGI. The ends lost 7 bases at V and 0 bases at J; junction bases unmatched: 6. This CDR3 is 14 amino acids long. Produced via immunoSEQ multiplex PCR; TCRdb's table is partial and in-frame only. The sample lists about 270,000 clones, about 89% seen once, with roughly 8% in the top ten. The sequenced sample consisted of peripheral blood. The source of this sequence is a middle-aged man with active or convalescent COVID-19. The J gene is TRBJ2-7, the V gene TRBV6-5, with 7 bases lining up with TRBD2. The chain's CDR3 is CASNTGGLSYEQYF. DNA for the CDR3: TGTGCCAGCAATACGGGAGGCCTCTCCTACGAGCAGTACTTC.